The present T cell receptor (beta chain) was sequenced within a study of metastatic and nonmetastatic thyroid tumors. Study-level information: The authors compared repertoires across blood and tumor or nodule tissue from malignant and benign thyroid patients.

The germline V and J ends were trimmed by 3 bases and 8 bases, with 10 bases remaining between them. This CDR3 is 12 amino acids long. Germline CDR1 reads LNHDA; CDR2 reads SQIVND (reference sequence). Ahead of thyroid surgery, no patient had received treatment of any kind. This clone was seen more than once but under ten times. Through MiXCR, TCRdb re-clonotyped the PCR reads. The data hold some 26,000 clones, with around 3.5% observed a single time. Sequencing input: blood. The chain joins TRBV19 to TRBJ1-2; D remains ambiguous. The receptor's source is a male donor with papillary thyroid cancer or a benign thyroid nodule (not recorded which). Some clones in this sample may be carry-over from other donors' samples. CDR3 coding DNA: TGTGCCAGTAGTATTGGAGGGTTAGGCTACACCTTC. This translates into CASSIGGLGYTF.